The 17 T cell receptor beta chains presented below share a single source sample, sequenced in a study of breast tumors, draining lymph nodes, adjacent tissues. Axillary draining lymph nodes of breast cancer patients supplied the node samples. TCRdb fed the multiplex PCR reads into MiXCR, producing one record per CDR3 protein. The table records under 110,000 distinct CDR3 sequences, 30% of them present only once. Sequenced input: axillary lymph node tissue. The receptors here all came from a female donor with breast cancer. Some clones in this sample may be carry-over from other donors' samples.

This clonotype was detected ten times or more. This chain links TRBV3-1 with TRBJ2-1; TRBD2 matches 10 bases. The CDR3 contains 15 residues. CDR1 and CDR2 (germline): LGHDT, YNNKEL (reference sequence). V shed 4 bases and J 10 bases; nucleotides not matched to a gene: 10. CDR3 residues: CASSPTSGVWGEQFF. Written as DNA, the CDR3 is TGTGCCAGCAGCCCAACTAGCGGGGTCTGGGGCGAGCAGTTCTTC.

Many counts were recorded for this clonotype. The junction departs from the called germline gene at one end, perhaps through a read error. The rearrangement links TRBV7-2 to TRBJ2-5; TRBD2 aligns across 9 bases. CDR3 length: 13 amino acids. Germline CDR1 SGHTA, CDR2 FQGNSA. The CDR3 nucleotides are TGTGCCAGCAGGTTAGCGGGAGAAGAGACCCAGTACTTC. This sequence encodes CASRLAGEETQYF.

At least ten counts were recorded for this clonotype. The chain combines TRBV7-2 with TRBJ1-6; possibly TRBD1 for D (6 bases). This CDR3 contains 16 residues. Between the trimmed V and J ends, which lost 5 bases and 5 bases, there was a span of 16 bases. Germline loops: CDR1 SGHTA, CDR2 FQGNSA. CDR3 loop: CASSLIQGNNNSPLHF. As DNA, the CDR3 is TGTGCCAGCAGCCTAATACAGGGAAACAATAATTCACCCCTCCACTTT.

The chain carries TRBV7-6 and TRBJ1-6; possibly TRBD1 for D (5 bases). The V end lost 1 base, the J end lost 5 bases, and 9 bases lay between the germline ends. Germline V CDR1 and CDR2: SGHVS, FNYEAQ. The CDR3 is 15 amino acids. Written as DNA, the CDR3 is TGTGCCAGCAGCTTAGTCCCACAGGATAATTCACCCCTCCACTTT. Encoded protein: CASSLVPQDNSPLHF.

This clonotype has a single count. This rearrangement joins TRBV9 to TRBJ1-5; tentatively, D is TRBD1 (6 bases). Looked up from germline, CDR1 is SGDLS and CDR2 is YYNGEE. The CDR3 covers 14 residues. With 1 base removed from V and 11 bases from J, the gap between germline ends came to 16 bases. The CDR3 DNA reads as TGTGCCAGCAGCGTACAGGGGACGCAAGAGACCCAGCATTTT. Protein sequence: CASSVQGTQETQHF.

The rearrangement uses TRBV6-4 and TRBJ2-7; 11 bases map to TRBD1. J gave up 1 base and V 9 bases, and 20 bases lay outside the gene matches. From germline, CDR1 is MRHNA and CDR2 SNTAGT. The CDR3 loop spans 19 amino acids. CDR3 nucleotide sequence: TGTGCCAGGGGTCTTAGAACCCGGACAGGGGGCAGTAAGTCCTACGAGCAGTACTTC. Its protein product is CARGLRTRTGGSKSYEQYF.

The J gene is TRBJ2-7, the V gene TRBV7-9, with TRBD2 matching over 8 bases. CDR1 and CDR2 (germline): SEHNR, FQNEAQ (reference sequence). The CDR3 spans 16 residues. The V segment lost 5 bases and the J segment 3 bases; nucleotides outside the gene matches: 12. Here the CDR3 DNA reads TGTGCCAGCAGCCCGGGACTATCGGGAGGGGTCTACGAGCAGTACTTC. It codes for CASSPGLSGGVYEQYF.

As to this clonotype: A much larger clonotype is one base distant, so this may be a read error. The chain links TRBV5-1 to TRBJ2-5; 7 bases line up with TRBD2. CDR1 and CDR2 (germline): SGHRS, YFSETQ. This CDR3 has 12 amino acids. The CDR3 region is CASSGGGETHYF. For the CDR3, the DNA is TGCGCCAGCAGCGGGGGGGGAGAGACCCACTACTTC.

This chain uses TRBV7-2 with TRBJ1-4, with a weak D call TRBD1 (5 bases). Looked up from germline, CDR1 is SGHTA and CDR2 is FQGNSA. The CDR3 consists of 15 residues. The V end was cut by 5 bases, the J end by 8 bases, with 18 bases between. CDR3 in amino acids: CASSPMGLQREKLFF. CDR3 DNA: TGTGCCAGCAGCCCCATGGGGCTACAGCGAGAAAAACTGTTTTTT. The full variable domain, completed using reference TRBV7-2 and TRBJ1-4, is GAGVSQSPSNKVTEKGKDVELRCDPISGHTALYWYRQSLGQGLEFLIYFQGNSAPDKSGLPSDRFSAERTGGSVSTLTIQRTQQEDSAVYLCASSPMGLQREKLFFGSGTQLSVL.

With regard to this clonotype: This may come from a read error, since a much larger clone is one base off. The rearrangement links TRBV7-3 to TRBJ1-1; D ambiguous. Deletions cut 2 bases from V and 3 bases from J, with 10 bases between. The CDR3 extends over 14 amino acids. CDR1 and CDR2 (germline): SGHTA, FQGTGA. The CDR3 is CASSLLRRDTEAFF. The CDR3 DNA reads TGTGCCAGCAGCTTACTAAGGAGGGACACTGAAGCTTTCTTT.

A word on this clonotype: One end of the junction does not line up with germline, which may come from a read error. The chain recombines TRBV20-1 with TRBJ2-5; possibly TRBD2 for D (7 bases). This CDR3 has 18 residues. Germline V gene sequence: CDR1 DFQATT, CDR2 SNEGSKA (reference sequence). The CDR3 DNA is TGCAGTGTTAGAATTGCCGGGGTTAGCGCGGGGGCACAAGAGACCCAGTACTTC. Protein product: CSVRIAGVSAGAQETQYF.

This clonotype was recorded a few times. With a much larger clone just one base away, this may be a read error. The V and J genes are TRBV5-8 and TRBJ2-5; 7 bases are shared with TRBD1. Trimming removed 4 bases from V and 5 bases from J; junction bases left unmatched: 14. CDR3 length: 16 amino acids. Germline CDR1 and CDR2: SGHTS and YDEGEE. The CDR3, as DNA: TGTGCCAGCAGCCCCGGACAGGCGTGGGGTATGGAGACCCAGTACTTC. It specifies CASSPGQAWGMETQYF.

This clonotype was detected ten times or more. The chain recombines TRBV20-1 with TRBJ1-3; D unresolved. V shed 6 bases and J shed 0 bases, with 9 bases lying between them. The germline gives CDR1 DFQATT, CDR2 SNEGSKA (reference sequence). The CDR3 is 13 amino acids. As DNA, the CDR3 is TGCAGTGCGAGCCCCAGCTCTGGAAACACCATATATTTT. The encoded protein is CSASPSSGNTIYF.

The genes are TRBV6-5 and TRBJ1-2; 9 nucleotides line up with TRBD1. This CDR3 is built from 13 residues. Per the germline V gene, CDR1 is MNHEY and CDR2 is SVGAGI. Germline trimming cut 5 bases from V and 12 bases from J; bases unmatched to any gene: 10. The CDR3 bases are TGTGCCAGCAGTCACGGGACAGGGACCGGCAACACCTTC. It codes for CASSHGTGTGNTF.

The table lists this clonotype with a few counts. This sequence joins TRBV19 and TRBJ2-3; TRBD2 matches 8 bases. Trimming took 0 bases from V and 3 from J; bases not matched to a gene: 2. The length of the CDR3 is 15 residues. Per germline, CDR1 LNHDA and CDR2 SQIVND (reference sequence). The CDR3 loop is CASSIEREVTDTQYF. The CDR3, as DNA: TGTGCCAGTAGTATAGAGCGGGAGGTAACAGATACGCAGTATTTT.

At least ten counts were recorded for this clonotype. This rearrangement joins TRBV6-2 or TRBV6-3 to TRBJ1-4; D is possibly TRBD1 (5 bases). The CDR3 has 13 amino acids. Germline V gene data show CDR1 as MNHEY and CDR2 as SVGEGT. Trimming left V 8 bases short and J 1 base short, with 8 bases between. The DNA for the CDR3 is TGTGCCAGCCCGGGGGTAACTAATGAAAAACTGTTTTTT. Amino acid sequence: CASPGVTNEKLFF.

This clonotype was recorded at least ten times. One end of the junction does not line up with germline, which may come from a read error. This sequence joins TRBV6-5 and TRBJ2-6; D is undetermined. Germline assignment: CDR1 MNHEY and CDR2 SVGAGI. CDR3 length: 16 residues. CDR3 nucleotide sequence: TGTGCCAGCAGTCACTCGGCTGCCCCAGGGGCCAACGTCCTGACTTTC. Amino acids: CASSHSAAPGANVLTF.